This T cell receptor (beta chain) comes out of a study of blood T cell repertoires in COVID-19. Whole-study context: Samples taken during acute and convalescent COVID-19 were collected in the United States, Italy and Spain. PBMCs, B-cell-depleted T cells, or T cells were the source of the cDNA or gDNA that made up the material.

Authors' data handling: Estimated nucleated cell counts came from reference gene primer amplification. Profiled with immunoSEQ multiplex PCR; TCRdb holds only in-frame clones, not every one. The V and J calls and clone size are taken from that table; D and trimming were inferred from the DNA. The data show 350,000 or so clones, around 88% seen once. The CDR3 runs 14 residues. Looked up from germline, CDR1 is KGHSY and CDR2 is FQNENV. The V end was cut by 0 bases, the J end by 5 bases, with 10 bases between. V usage is TRBV16 and J usage is TRBJ2-5, with D unresolved. The sequence was collected from a man aged 30 to 39 with active or convalescent COVID-19. Sequenced: peripheral blood. CDR3 residues: CASSQSSLRETQYF. CDR3 nucleotide sequence: TGTGCCAGCAGCCAATCTTCGCTCCGGGAGACCCAGTACTTC.